Below are 15 T cell receptor beta chains sequenced from a single sample in a study of T cells in Graves' hyperthyroidism and ophthalmopathy. Using RNA transcripts as the source, TCR beta CDR3 regions were amplified. In the first-round RT-PCR of the TCR CDR3, the HTBI primer set was used. TCRdb recomputed calls from the multiplex PCR reads with MiXCR, one row per CDR3 protein. The sample has about 560,000 distinct CDR3 sequences, roughly a sixth seen once. Sequenced material: blood. The receptors shown here come from a woman between 18 and 30 years old with Graves' hyperthyroidism.

This clonotype was counted only a few times. The CDR3 DNA follows: TGCAGTGCTTTTGGGACAGGGGGCGTGCACAATGAGCAGTTCTTC. This encodes CSAFGTGGVHNEQFF. The gene calls are TRBV20-1 and TRBJ2-1, with 12 bases matching TRBD1. Per the germline V gene, CDR1 is DFQATT and CDR2 is SNEGSKA (reference sequence). Trimming removed 5 bases from V and 5 bases from J; junction bases left unmatched: 7. CDR3 length: 15 residues.

V is TRBV20-1 and J is TRBJ1-1; 7 positions match TRBD1. CDR3 length: 12 residues. V lost 5 bases, J lost 6 bases, and 6 bases stayed unmatched. Germline values: CDR1 DFQATT, CDR2 SNEGSKA (reference sequence). In DNA form, the CDR3 reads TGCAGTGCTGACAACAGGGGCGCTGAAGCTTTCTTT. Amino acids: CSADNRGAEAFF.

This chain links TRBV24-1 with TRBJ2-3, with D tentatively TRBD1 or TRBD2 (5 bases each). The germline gives CDR1 KGHDR, CDR2 SFDVKD. CDR3 size: 15 residues. V was trimmed by 2 bases and J by 5 bases, leaving 13 bases between them. The CDR3 sequence is CATSDSWGRQDTQYF. For the CDR3, the DNA is TGTGCCACCAGTGATTCATGGGGGAGACAAGATACGCAGTATTTT.

This clonotype has at least ten counts. V is TRBV28 and J is TRBJ2-1; tentatively, D is TRBD1 or TRBD2 (5 bases each). This CDR3 is 13 amino acids long. Germline V gives CDR1 MDHEN, CDR2 SYDVKM. The V and J ends lost 5 bases and 6 bases respectively, with 11 bases between them. The CDR3 loop is CASSINGANEQFF. CDR3 DNA sequence: TGTGCCAGCAGTATAAACGGGGCCAATGAGCAGTTCTTC.

This clonotype was observed at least ten times. This chain joins TRBV28 and TRBJ2-3; 16 bases fit TRBD2. The CDR3 runs 16 residues. Trimming took 6 bases from V and 6 from J; bases not matched to a gene: 6. The germline V gene encodes CDR1 MDHEN and CDR2 SYDVKM. This CDR3 reads CASSHGTSGGVDTQYF. The CDR3, as DNA: TGTGCCAGCAGCCACGGGACTAGCGGGGGGGTGGATACGCAGTATTTT.

This clonotype was seen many times. The chain is built from TRBV28 and TRBJ1-6, with a possible D match to TRBD1 (6 bases). CDR3 length: 15 amino acids. Germline loops: CDR1 MDHEN, CDR2 SYDVKM. V shed 7 bases and J shed 7 bases, with 17 bases lying between them. CDR3 DNA sequence: TGTGCCAGCACCCTAGGGGGGCAGTTGAATTCACCCCTCCACTTT. Translation: CASTLGGQLNSPLHF.

This clonotype was found many times. This chain links TRBV7-2 with TRBJ1-1, with TRBD1 as a possible D gene (5 bases). CDR3 size: 14 residues. The ends were cut back, 3 bases at V and 4 bases at J, with 12 bases in the middle. Per the germline V gene, CDR1 is SGHTA and CDR2 is FQGNSA. CDR3 region: CASSLAGGSTEAFF. CDR3 nucleotide sequence: TGTGCCAGCAGCTTGGCCGGGGGGAGCACTGAAGCTTTCTTT.

The chain recombines TRBV5-1 with TRBJ2-1, with 9 bases fitting TRBD1. The V and J ends lost 4 bases and 5 bases, in that order; junction bases with no gene match: 7. Germline CDR1 SGHRS, CDR2 YFSETQ. The length of the CDR3 is 15 residues. Here the CDR3 DNA reads TGCGCCAGCAGCCCTCCGGGACAGGGTAACAATGAGCAGTTCTTC. As protein: CASSPPGQGNNEQFF. The complete variable domain, with remaining parts taken from reference TRBV5-1 and TRBJ2-1, reads KAGVTQTPRYLIKTRGQQVTLSCSPISGHRSVSWYQQTPGQGLQFLFEYFSETQRNKGNFPGRFSGRQFSNSRSEMNVSTLELGDSALYLCASSPPGQGNNEQFFGPGTRLTVL.

This clonotype was detected ten times or more. V usage is TRBV12-3 or TRBV12-4 and J usage is TRBJ1-2; D not certain. Between the trimmed V and J ends, which lost 1 base and 0 bases, there was a span of 9 bases. This CDR3 has 15 residues. Here the CDR3 reads CASSLDRAPNYGYTF. The CDR3 coding sequence is TGTGCCAGCAGTTTAGACCGGGCCCCTAACTATGGCTACACCTTC.

V gene TRBV27 combines with J gene TRBJ2-5, with D possibly TRBD2 on 5 matching bases. Trimming pared 5 bases from V and 5 bases from J, leaving 15 bases between. Germline-derived CDR1 and CDR2 are MNHEY and SMNVEV (reference sequence). This CDR3 is 14 amino acids long. The CDR3 sequence: CASSALRGLETQYF. Written as DNA, the CDR3 is TGTGCCAGCAGTGCCCTCCGAGGGTTGGAGACCCAGTACTTC.

The chain joins TRBV10-1 to TRBJ2-7; TRBD2 might be the D (6 bases). The CDR3 is 14 amino acids. The V gene lost 7 bases and the J gene lost 0 bases, with 13 bases spanning the gap. Germline V gives CDR1 WNHNN, CDR2 SYGVQD (reference sequence). The CDR3 region is CASTQGGGSYEQYF. The CDR3 bases are TGCGCCAGCACGCAGGGAGGAGGCTCCTACGAGCAGTACTTC.

This clonotype has a count of ten or more. CDR3: CASSQEEKGLNYGYTF. The CDR3 DNA reads TGTGCCAGCAGCCAAGAGGAGAAGGGACTAAACTATGGCTACACCTTC. The chain couples TRBV3-1 to TRBJ1-2; a possible D gene is TRBD1 (5 bases). CDR3 size: 16 residues. The V end lost 0 bases, the J end lost 2 bases, and 13 bases lay between the germline ends. Germline loops: CDR1 LGHDT, CDR2 YNNKEL (reference sequence).

This clonotype was counted many times. The chain couples TRBV5-1 to TRBJ2-7, with TRBD2 matching over 7 bases. This CDR3 is 16 amino acids long. V trimming: 1 base; J trimming: 3 bases; junction bases outside the gene matches: 10. From germline, CDR1 is SGHRS and CDR2 YFSETQ. CDR3 sequence (DNA): TGCGCCAGCAGCTTGTCGCCTAGCGGCTTAGGCTACGAGCAGTACTTC. Translated: CASSLSPSGLGYEQYF.

This clonotype occurred many times. The chain couples TRBV3-1 to TRBJ1-5, with D perhaps matching TRBD1 (6 bases). The CDR3 is 14 amino acids. The germline V gene has CDR1 LGHDT and CDR2 YNNKEL (reference sequence). Between the trimmed V and J ends, which lost 1 base and 6 bases, there was a span of 10 bases. CDR3 nucleotides: TGTGCCAGCAGCCAAGGAAGGGGGAGTCAGCCCCAGCATTTT. Encoded protein: CASSQGRGSQPQHF.

This clonotype appeared many times. This rearrangement joins TRBV11-2 to TRBJ2-7; 8 nucleotides align to TRBD2. The CDR3 runs 14 residues. The J segment lost 1 base and the V segment lost 6 bases, leaving 5 bases of the junction unmatched. Germline V CDR1 and CDR2: SGHAT, FQNNGV. CDR3 in DNA: TGTGCCAGCAGGTTGGGCGGGGGGTCCTACGAGCAGTACTTC. This gives the protein CASRLGGGSYEQYF. Complete variable domain (other parts from reference TRBV11-2 and TRBJ2-7): EAGVAQSPRYKIIEKRQSVAFWCNPISGHATLYWYQQILGQGPKLLIQFQNNGVVDDSQLPKDRFSAERLKGVDSTLKIQPAKLEDSAVYLCASRLGGGSYEQYFGPGTRLTVT.